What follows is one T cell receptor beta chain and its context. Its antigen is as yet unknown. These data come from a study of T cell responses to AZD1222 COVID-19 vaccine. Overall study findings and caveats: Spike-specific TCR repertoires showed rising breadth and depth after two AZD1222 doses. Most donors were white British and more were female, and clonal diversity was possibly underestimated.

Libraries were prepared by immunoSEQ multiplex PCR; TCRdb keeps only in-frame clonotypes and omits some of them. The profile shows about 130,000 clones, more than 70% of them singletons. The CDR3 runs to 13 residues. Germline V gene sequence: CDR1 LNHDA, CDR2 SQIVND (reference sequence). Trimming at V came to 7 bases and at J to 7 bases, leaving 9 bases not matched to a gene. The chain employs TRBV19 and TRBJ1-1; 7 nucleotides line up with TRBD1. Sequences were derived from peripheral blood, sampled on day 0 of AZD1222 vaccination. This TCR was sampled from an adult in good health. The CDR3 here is CASTSQGGGEAFF. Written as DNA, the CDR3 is TGTGCCAGTACCTCTCAGGGGGGAGGTGAAGCTTTCTTT.